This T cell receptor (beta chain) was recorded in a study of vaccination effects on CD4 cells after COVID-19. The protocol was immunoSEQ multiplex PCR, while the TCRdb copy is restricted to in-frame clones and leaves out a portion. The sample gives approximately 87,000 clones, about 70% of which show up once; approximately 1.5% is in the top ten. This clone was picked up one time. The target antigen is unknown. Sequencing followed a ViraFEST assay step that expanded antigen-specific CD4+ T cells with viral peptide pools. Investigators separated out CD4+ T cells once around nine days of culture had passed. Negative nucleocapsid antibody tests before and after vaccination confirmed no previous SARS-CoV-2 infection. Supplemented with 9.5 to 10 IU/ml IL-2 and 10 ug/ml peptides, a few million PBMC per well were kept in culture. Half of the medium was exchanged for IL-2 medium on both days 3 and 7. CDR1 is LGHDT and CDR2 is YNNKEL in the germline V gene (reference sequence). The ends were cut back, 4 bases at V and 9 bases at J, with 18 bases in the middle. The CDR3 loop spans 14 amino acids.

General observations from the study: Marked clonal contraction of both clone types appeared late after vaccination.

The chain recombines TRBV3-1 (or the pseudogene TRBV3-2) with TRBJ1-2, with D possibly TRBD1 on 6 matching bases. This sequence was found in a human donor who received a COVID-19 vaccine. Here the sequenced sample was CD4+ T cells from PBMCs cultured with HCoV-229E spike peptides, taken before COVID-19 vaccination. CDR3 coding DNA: TGTGCCAGCAGCCCGGACAGACTGGACGGGAGCTACACCTTC. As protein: CASSPDRLDGSYTF.